What follows is one TCR beta chain and its context. The CDR3 has 14 residues. V shed 6 bases and J 3 bases; nucleotides not matched to a gene: 7. Germline V lookup: CDR1 SQVTM, CDR2 ANQGSEA. As the template, RNA transcripts were used to amplify TCR beta CDR3 regions. First-round RT-PCR with HTBI primers preceded a second-round multiplex PCR. MiXCR, run by TCRdb on the multiplex PCR reads, gives a single entry per CDR3 protein. Counted here are about 380,000 distinct CDR3 sequences, 15% occurring once; the ten biggest clones make up around 7%. This entry is derived from a study of Graves' ophthalmopathy and Graves' hyperthyroidism.

The sequence was collected from a woman under 30 with stable Graves' hyperthyroidism. The V and J genes are TRBV29-1 and TRBJ2-5, with 10 bases aligning to TRBD2. Specimen: peripheral blood. The CDR3 loop reads CSVPRTSGKETQYF. DNA for the CDR3: TGCAGCGTCCCCAGGACTAGCGGTAAAGAGACCCAGTACTTC.